The sample holds a few counts of the clone carrying this TCR beta chain. The data are from a study of T-cell reconstitution after alpha-beta-depleted transplantation in children. Unique molecular identifiers were incorporated when the TCRbeta library was constructed. TCRdb ran MiXCR on the PCR reads and lists one entry per CDR3 protein. The repertoire holds about 640,000 distinct CDR3 sequences, with 15% to 20% as singletons. The TCR comes from a human donor who donated a stem cell graft to a child with acute myeloid leukemia. The sequencing here drew on PBMCs from the stem cell graft donor, taken from the stem cell graft.

The CDR3 DNA reads as TGTGCCAGCAGCTTAGGACAGGGGTCCACCTACGAGCAGTACGTC. Protein: CASSLGQGSTYEQYV. This sequence joins TRBV7-9 and TRBJ2-7, with 8 bases aligning to TRBD1. The CDR3 totals 15 residues. The V gene's germline CDR1 is SEHNR and CDR2 FQNEAQ (reference sequence). V gave up 1 base and J gave up 2 bases; unmatched junction bases: 4.